These 27 T cell receptor beta chains were all obtained from the same sample, sequenced in a study of T cell responses to AZD1222 COVID-19 vaccine. The table came from immunoSEQ multiplex PCR; TCRdb's copy has only in-frame clones and leaves some out. The table includes about 19,000 clones, approximately 80% detected once. Sequences were derived from peripheral blood, sampled 28 days after the second AZD1222 dose. The receptor set was obtained from an adult who received the AZD1222 COVID-19 vaccine.

The genes are TRBV12-5 and TRBJ2-6, with D unresolved. V was cut by 8 bases and J by 1 base, with 6 bases left in between. Germline V gives CDR1 LGHNT, CDR2 FRNRAP. The CDR3 is 13 amino acids. The CDR3 protein is CASCGSGANVLTF. The CDR3 DNA reads as TGTGCTAGTTGTGGGTCTGGGGCCAACGTCCTGACTTTC.

V gene TRBV3-1 (or the pseudogene TRBV3-2) combines with J gene TRBJ2-1, with D possibly being TRBD1 or TRBD2 (6 bases each). CDR3 length equals 15 residues. Trimming stripped 2 bases from V and 2 bases from J, with 10 bases between. Looked up from germline, CDR1 is LGHDT and CDR2 is YNNKEL (reference sequence). CDR3: CASSQRRGTYNEQFF. The CDR3 coding sequence is TGTGCCAGCAGCCAAAGGAGGGGGACCTACAATGAGCAGTTCTTC.

V usage is TRBV3-1 (or the pseudogene TRBV3-2) and J usage is TRBJ2-7; D is perhaps TRBD2 (6 bases). Trimming pared 1 base from V and 1 base from J, leaving 8 bases between. Germline loops: CDR1 LGHDT, CDR2 YNNKEL (reference sequence). The CDR3 covers 14 residues. CDR3 protein: CASSQASGSYEQYF. As DNA, the CDR3 is TGTGCCAGCAGCCAAGCCAGCGGGTCCTACGAGCAGTACTTC.

This chain uses TRBV5-1 with TRBJ2-5; D is unclear. The CDR3 has 15 residues. Germline V CDR1 and CDR2: SGHRS, YFSETQ. V was clipped by 4 bases and J by 0 bases, with 13 bases between them. CDR3 sequence (DNA): TGCGCCAGCAGCGCCTCCACCTCGTACCAAGAGACCCAGTACTTC. Its protein product is CASSASTSYQETQYF.

This clone has just a few counts. The genes are TRBV6-2 or TRBV6-3 and TRBJ2-1; TRBD2 agrees at 10 bases. Germline trimming cut 6 bases from V and 4 bases from J; bases unmatched to any gene: 6. This CDR3 contains 15 residues. Germline V gives CDR1 MNHEY, CDR2 SVGEGT. The CDR3 DNA reads TGTGCCAGCAGCACCACTAGCGGGACTTACAATGAGCAGTTCTTC. It specifies CASSTTSGTYNEQFF.

The V call is TRBV7-2, the J call TRBJ1-4; possibly TRBD1 for D (6 bases). Germline lookup yields CDR1 SGHTA and CDR2 FQGNSA. The germline V and J ends were trimmed by 4 bases and 4 bases, with 10 bases remaining between them. This CDR3 comprises 14 residues. This chain's CDR3 is CASSYRVGNEKLFF. The CDR3 DNA reads as TGTGCCAGCAGCTACAGGGTTGGTAATGAAAAACTGTTTTTT.

This chain uses TRBV5-4 with TRBJ1-1; D unclear. There are 13 residues in the CDR3. In germline, CDR1 is SGHNT, CDR2 YYREEE (reference sequence). V dropped 7 bases and J dropped 5 bases, with 15 bases sitting between them. CDR3 DNA: TGTGCCAGCCGGGGAGGGAAGGAAACTGAAGCTTTCTTT. Translated, it gives CASRGGKETEAFF.

The genes are TRBV7-6 and TRBJ1-6; D gene ambiguous. Trimming took off 1 base at V and 7 bases at J, with 11 bases between the two ends. Germline V gives CDR1 SGHVS, CDR2 FNYEAQ. CDR3 length: 15 residues. CDR3 coding DNA: TGTGCCAGCAGCTTAGATCCGGGAGCGAATTCACCCCTCCACTTT. Protein: CASSLDPGANSPLHF.

This chain connects TRBV11-3 to TRBJ2-3; D is unclear. CDR1 is SGHNT and CDR2 is YENEEA in the germline V gene. The CDR3 is 15 amino acids. Trimming cost V 1 base and J 4 bases, with 12 bases left between them. Written as DNA, the CDR3 is TGTGCCAGCAGCTTAGTCGGCCTTGGTCCAGATACGCAGTATTTT. This sequence encodes CASSLVGLGPDTQYF.

The chain recombines TRBV5-4 with TRBJ2-1, with 10 bases that match TRBD2. V trimming: 3 bases; J trimming: 8 bases; junction bases outside the gene matches: 11. The CDR3 totals 16 residues. Per the germline V gene, CDR1 is SGHNT and CDR2 is YYREEE (reference sequence). The CDR3 region has the DNA TGTGCCAGCAGCTCCGGGGGCGCTAGCGGGAGAGATGAGCAGTTCTTC. Its translation is CASSSGGASGRDEQFF.

The gene calls are TRBV27 and TRBJ1-1; TRBD1 matches at 7 bases. The junction had 9 bases not matched to a gene; V was cut back by 6 bases and J by 2 bases. The CDR3 loop spans 15 amino acids. Germline CDR1 and CDR2: MNHEY and SMNVEV (reference sequence). The CDR3 here is CASRSPYRGNTEAFF. As DNA, the CDR3 is TGTGCCAGCAGATCCCCCTACAGGGGAAACACTGAAGCTTTCTTT.

CDR3 DNA: TGTGCCAGCAGCTTAGGGGGGGGACTCACTGAAGCTTTCTTT. Protein product: CASSLGGGLTEAFF. The J gene is TRBJ1-1, the V gene TRBV11-2; D might be TRBD1 (5 bases). V shed 1 base and J shed 4 bases, with 10 bases lying between them. Germline lookup yields CDR1 SGHAT and CDR2 FQNNGV. The CDR3 length is 14 residues. The complete variable domain, with remaining parts taken from reference TRBV11-2 and TRBJ1-1, reads EAGVAQSPRYKIIEKRQSVAFWCNPISGHATLYWYQQILGQGPKLLIQFQNNGVVDDSQLPKDRFSAERLKGVDSTLKIQPAKLEDSAVYLCASSLGGGLTEAFFGQGTRLTVV.

This clone came up once. The J gene is TRBJ2-1, the V gene TRBV11-3; D gene unclear. Trimming took off 1 base at V and 8 bases at J, with 9 bases between the two ends. CDR3 length equals 13 residues. Germline V gene lookup returns CDR1 SGHNT and CDR2 YENEEA. The CDR3 spells CASSLGSRYEQFF. The DNA of the CDR3 is TGTGCCAGCAGCTTAGGTAGTCGCTATGAGCAGTTCTTC.

The V gene is TRBV4-3, the J gene TRBJ1-1; D may be TRBD1 (6 bases). V was trimmed by 4 bases and J by 2 bases, leaving 14 bases between them. The CDR3 covers 15 residues. Germline V CDR1 and CDR2: LGHNA, YSLEER. CDR3 DNA: TGCGCCAGCAGCCCGTTAGGGGGATCTAACACTGAAGCTTTCTTT. This encodes CASSPLGGSNTEAFF.

The V and J genes are TRBV4-3 and TRBJ1-6; a possible D gene is TRBD1 (5 bases). This CDR3 contains 16 residues. Germline CDR1 is LGHNA and CDR2 is YSLEER. Trimming shortened V by 2 bases and J by 10 bases, and 18 bases separated the two germline ends. For the CDR3, the DNA is TGCGCCAGCAGCCAACTGCCGGGACCGCTACAGTCACCCCTCCACTTT. Its protein is CASSQLPGPLQSPLHF.

V gene TRBV5-5 combines with J gene TRBJ2-2; D remains ambiguous. This CDR3 spans 16 amino acids. The germline V and J ends were trimmed by 6 bases and 1 base, with 16 bases remaining between them. CDR1 SGHKS and CDR2 YYEKEE come from the germline V gene (reference sequence). Here the CDR3 reads CASTDVAALNTGELFF. The CDR3 nucleotides read TGTGCCAGCACGGATGTGGCAGCGCTGAACACCGGGGAGCTGTTTTTT.

The chain is built from TRBV4-1 and TRBJ2-1; 12 positions match TRBD2. This CDR3 is built from 18 residues. The germline CDR1 and CDR2 sequences are MGHRA and YSYEKL. V shed 0 bases, J shed 4 bases, and the junction held 7 bases outside the gene matches. The CDR3 here is CASSQDVTSGGKYNEQFF. The CDR3 DNA reads TGCGCCAGCAGCCAAGATGTCACTAGCGGGGGGAAATACAATGAGCAGTTCTTC.

The rearrangement joins TRBV7-2 to TRBJ2-1; maybe TRBD2 (6 bases). Germline V gene lookup returns CDR1 SGHTA and CDR2 FQGNSA. Trimming took 0 bases from V and 8 from J, leaving 14 bases between them. The CDR3 extends over 15 amino acids. For the CDR3, the DNA is TGTGCCAGCAGCTTAGCAGGTCCGGGGGTCGATGAGCAGTTCTTC. Its translation is CASSLAGPGVDEQFF.

The V call is TRBV7-6, the J call TRBJ2-7; no reliable D call. Trimming shortened V by 10 bases and J by 1 base, and 8 bases separated the two germline ends. From germline, CDR1 is SGHVS and CDR2 FNYEAQ. The length of the CDR3 is 11 residues. This CDR3 reads CAIDGSYEQYF. The DNA of the CDR3 is TGTGCCATCGACGGATCCTACGAGCAGTACTTC.

The chain uses TRBV5-1 and TRBJ1-1, with D possibly TRBD1 on 5 matching bases. CDR1 and CDR2 from the germline V gene are SGHRS and YFSETQ. V was cut by 0 bases and J by 4 bases, with 10 bases left in between. The CDR3 sequence is 14 residues long. The CDR3 coding sequence is TGCGCCAGCAGCTTGGAATCAGGGTCCACTGAAGCTTTCTTT. Protein product: CASSLESGSTEAFF.

The chain couples TRBV18 to TRBJ2-1; perhaps TRBD1 as D (5 bases). The CDR3 totals 15 residues. The V and J ends lost 2 bases and 10 bases respectively, with 18 bases between them. From germline, CDR1 is KGHSH and CDR2 LQKENI. CDR3 sequence reads: CASSPVLIGQREQFF. The CDR3 DNA reads as TGTGCCAGCTCACCAGTTCTGATTGGACAACGGGAGCAGTTCTTC.

Worth noting for this clone: The junction does not match germline at one end; this may be a read error. This chain connects TRBV4-2 to TRBJ1-5, with TRBD1 identical over 7 bases. CDR3 length equals 17 residues. The germline V gene encodes CDR1 LGHNA and CDR2 YNFKEQ. The CDR3 loop reads CASSPDTGQRQGQAQHF. CDR3 DNA: TGTGCCAGCAGCCCGGACACGGGACAGCGCCAGGGTCAGGCCCAGCATTTT.

The V and J genes are TRBV2 and TRBJ2-3; TRBD2 aligns across 7 bases. J was trimmed by 0 bases and V by 10 bases; bases with no gene match: 10. Germline CDR1 reads SNHLY; CDR2 reads FYNNEI. The CDR3 length is 15 residues. In DNA, the CDR3 is TGTGCCATCAGCCATATTAGCGGGAGCACAGATACGCAGTATTTT. This encodes CAISHISGSTDTQYF. Supplemented by reference TRBV2 and TRBJ2-3, the full variable domain reads EPEVTQTPSHQVTQMGQEVILRCVPISNHLYFYWYRQILGQKVEFLVSFYNNEISEKSEIFDDQFSVERPDGSNFTLKIRSTKLEDSAMYFCAISHISGSTDTQYFGPGTRLTVL.

The rearrangement uses TRBV5-1 and TRBJ2-7, with unresolved D. The CDR3 is made up of 14 amino acids. CDR1 and CDR2 (germline): SGHRS, YFSETQ. The V end lost 0 bases, the J end lost 6 bases, and 13 bases lay between the germline ends. CDR3 sequence (DNA): TGCGCCAGCAGCTTGGGTCCAGACAAAGGCGAGCAGTACTTC. It yields the protein CASSLGPDKGEQYF.

This chain joins TRBV4-3 and TRBJ1-2; 9 nucleotides line up with TRBD1. CDR1 and CDR2 from the germline V gene are LGHNA and YSLEER. The CDR3 covers 20 residues. J lost 2 bases, V lost 0 bases, and 16 bases had no gene match. The chain's CDR3 is CASSQELSGQGVLSNYGYTF. In nucleotides, the CDR3 is TGCGCCAGCAGCCAAGAACTATCGGGACAGGGTGTTTTGTCGAACTATGGCTACACCTTC.

V usage is TRBV9 and J usage is TRBJ2-5; D assignment may be TRBD1 or TRBD2 (6 bases each). CDR3 length equals 15 residues. Trimming removed 0 bases at V and 4 bases at J, with 13 bases between. Germline CDR1 and CDR2: SGDLS and YYNGEE. For the CDR3, the DNA is TGTGCCAGCAGCGTAGTCGGAGGGGGGCCAGAGACCCAGTACTTC. It is translated as CASSVVGGGPETQYF.

The chain joins TRBV7-2 to TRBJ1-2; D not resolved. The V end was cut by 0 bases, the J end by 7 bases, with 6 bases between. This CDR3 contains 12 residues. From germline, CDR1 is SGHTA and CDR2 FQGNSA. CDR3 bases: TGTGCCAGCAGCTTAGCCGCGCTTGGCTACACCTTC. Protein product: CASSLAALGYTF.